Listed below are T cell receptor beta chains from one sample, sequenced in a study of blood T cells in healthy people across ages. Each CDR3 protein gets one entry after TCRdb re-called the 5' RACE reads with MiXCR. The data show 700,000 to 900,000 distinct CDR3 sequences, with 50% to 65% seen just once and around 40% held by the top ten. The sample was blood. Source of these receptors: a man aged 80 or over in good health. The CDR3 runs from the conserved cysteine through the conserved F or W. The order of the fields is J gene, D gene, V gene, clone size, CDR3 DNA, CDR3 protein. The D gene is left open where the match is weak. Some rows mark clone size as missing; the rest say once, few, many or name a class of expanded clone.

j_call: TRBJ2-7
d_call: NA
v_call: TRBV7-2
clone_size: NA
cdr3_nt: TGTGCCAGCAGCCCGGCCCCGGGCCCAACCTACGAGCAGTACTTC
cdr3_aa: CASSPAPGPTYEQYF

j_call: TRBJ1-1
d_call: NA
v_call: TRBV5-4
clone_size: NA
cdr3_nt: TGTGCCAGCAGCTTGGAGGCAGCGAACACTGAAGCTTTCTTT
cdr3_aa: CASSLEAANTEAFF

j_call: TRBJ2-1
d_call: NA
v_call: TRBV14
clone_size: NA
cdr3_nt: TGTGCCAGCAGTCAGCTTCAGGCGCGGCTCAACAATGAGCAGTTCTTC
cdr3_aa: CASSQLQARLNNEQFF

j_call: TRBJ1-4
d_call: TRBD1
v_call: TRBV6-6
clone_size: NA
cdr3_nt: TGTGCCAGCAGTCGCGGTTGGGGGACAGGGCACGAAAAACTGTTTTTT
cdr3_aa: CASSRGWGTGHEKLFF

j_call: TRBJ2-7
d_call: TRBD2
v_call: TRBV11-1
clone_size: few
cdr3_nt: TGTGCCAGCAGCGATAGCGGGAGCTCCTACAATGAGCAGTACTTC
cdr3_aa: CASSDSGSSYNEQYF

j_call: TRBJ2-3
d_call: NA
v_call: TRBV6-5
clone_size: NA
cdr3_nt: TGTGCCAGCAGGACCCACAGATACGCGTATTTT
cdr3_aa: CASRTHRYAYF

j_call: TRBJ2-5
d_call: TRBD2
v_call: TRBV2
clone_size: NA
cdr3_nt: TGTGCCAGCAGTGCTGAAGCGGGAGGAACGAAGACCCAGTACTTC
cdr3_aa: CASSAEAGGTKTQYF

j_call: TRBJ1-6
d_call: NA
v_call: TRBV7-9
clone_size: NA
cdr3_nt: TGTGCCAGCAGCGCCCCAGGCCCGGTTTCACCCCTCCACTTT
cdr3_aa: CASSAPGPVSPLHF

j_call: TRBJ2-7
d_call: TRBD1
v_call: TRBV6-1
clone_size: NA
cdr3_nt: TGTGCCAGCAGTGAAAGGACAGGGTCTTACGGGCAGTACTTC
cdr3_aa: CASSERTGSYGQYF

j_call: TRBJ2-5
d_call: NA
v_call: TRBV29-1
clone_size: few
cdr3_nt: TGCAGCGTTGAAGGCGGAGGGGGAGAGACCCAGTACTTC
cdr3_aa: CSVEGGGGETQYF

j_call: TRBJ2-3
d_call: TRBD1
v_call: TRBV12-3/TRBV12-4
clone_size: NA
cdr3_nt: TGTGCCAGCAGTTCAGTACAGGGGGCATTCGGAGATACGCAGTATTTT
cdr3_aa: CASSSVQGAFGDTQYF

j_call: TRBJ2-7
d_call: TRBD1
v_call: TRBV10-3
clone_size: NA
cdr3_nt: TGTGCCGTCGAACAGGGGGACTCCTACGAGCAGTACTTC
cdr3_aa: CAVEQGDSYEQYF

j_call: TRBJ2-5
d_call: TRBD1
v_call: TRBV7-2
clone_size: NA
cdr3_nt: TGTGCCAGCAGCCCACAGGGGAGTAAAAAAGAGACCCAGTACTTC
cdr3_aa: CASSPQGSKKETQYF